This T cell receptor (beta chain) was recorded in a study of Ad26.COV2.S vaccination and SARS-CoV-2 variants. About the study: A COV1001 Ad26.COV2.S trial-arm participant provided the sample.

V was pared by 5 bases and J by 0 bases, with 9 bases between. Germline-derived CDR1 and CDR2 are SSHAT and FNYEAQ (reference sequence). The CDR3 is made up of 14 amino acids. The sample's treatment: some 19 received Ad26.COV2.S at low or high dose, single or two shots; roughly five received placebo; per-sample allocation not given. Sampling was done on day 63 after the first vaccine or placebo injection. Overall study findings and caveats: Vaccine recipients had higher spike-specific TCR breadth than placebo recipients. Substantial response breadth was reportedly seen for spike-specific CD8+ and CD4+ T cells after vaccination.

Some clones are missing from TCRdb's copy, which holds only in-frame ones; the method was immunoSEQ multiplex PCR. Here the sample spans about 400,000 clones, about 88% being singletons. With respect to this clone: Antigen: not known.

The chain recombines TRBV7-7 with TRBJ2-3; D not certain. The sample consisted of peripheral blood, taken in a trial of Ad26.COV2.S vaccine versus placebo. The sequence was collected from a person aged 18-60 years who received the Ad26.COV2.S COVID-19 vaccine or a placebo. CDR3 residues: CASSRLSSTDTQYF. The CDR3 DNA sequence: TGTGCCAGCAGCCGGCTCTCTAGCACAGATACGCAGTATTTT.